Sequencing of this T cell receptor (beta chain) was carried out in a study of T cell responses to AZD1222 COVID-19 vaccine. Study observations and caveats: Spike-spanning, vaccine-associated CD4 TCRs were dominant at 160-218 and 743-854. Repertoire sampling was restricted to post-peak T cell response timepoints. The donor cohort was predominantly white British with a female majority, and clonal diversity may have been underestimated.

Pooled together were second doses at about 4 or about 12 weeks. On this clone itself: Its antigen remains unidentified.

The germline CDR1 and CDR2 sequences are SGDLS and YYNGEE. J gave up 6 bases and V 0 bases, and 14 bases lay outside the gene matches. This CDR3 has 17 amino acids. Measured with immunoSEQ multiplex PCR; TCRdb has only the in-frame clones, and not every one. The data hold roughly 120,000 clones, with roughly 89% observed a single time. The specimen comprised peripheral blood, sampled 28 days after the second AZD1222 dose. This chain connects TRBV9 to TRBJ1-1; 7 bases are shared with TRBD1. This sequence was found in an adult who received the AZD1222 COVID-19 vaccine. CDR3 DNA sequence: TGTGCCAGCAGCGTAGGCAGGGGGGGCTCCGGAAGTCCTGAAGCTTTCTTT. Amino acid sequence: CASSVGRGGSGSPEAFF.